One sample yielded the 26 T cell receptor beta chains listed below, sequenced in a study of T cell repertoires in cytomegalovirus infection. Antigens of these TCRs are unknown. TCRdb used MiXCR to reprocess the reads, holding one entry per CDR3 protein. The table has some 900,000 distinct CDR3 sequences, about 30% seen once. Sequencing used cultured CD8+ T cells from PBMCs, obtained from culture after CMV antigen stimulation. The receptors derive from a human donor in good health (CMV status not recorded). Some clones in this sample may be carry-over from other donors' samples.

For this clonotype: A read error is possible here, since a much larger clone lies one base away. The chain recombines TRBV7-2 with TRBJ2-2; D is uncertain. The germline gives CDR1 SGHTA, CDR2 FQGNSA. The CDR3 has 11 residues. CDR3 nucleotides: TGTGCCAGCAGCGTAGCCGGGGAGCTGTTTTTT. Protein: CASSVAGELFF.

This clonotype was picked up many times. The rearrangement joins TRBV7-9 to TRBJ1-4, with 7 bases lining up with TRBD1. The CDR3 sequence is 15 residues long. The junction had 7 bases not matched to a gene; V was cut back by 5 bases and J by 4 bases. The germline V gene encodes CDR1 SEHNR and CDR2 FQNEAQ (reference sequence). The CDR3 DNA is TGTGCCAGCAGCGATCCGGGACAGCTTAATGAAAAACTGTTTTTT. Translating gives CASSDPGQLNEKLFF.

CDR3 in DNA: TGTGCCAGCAGCCGAAATGCGGCCCTCAAGTCCTACAATGAGCAGTTCTTC. This codes for CASSRNAALKSYNEQFF. The chain recombines TRBV7-6 with TRBJ2-1; D is ambiguous. From germline, CDR1 is SGHVS and CDR2 FNYEAQ. V lost 5 bases and J 1 base, leaving 18 bases between the germline ends. CDR3 size: 17 residues.

This clonotype occurred many times. The chain carries TRBV12-3 or TRBV12-4 and TRBJ2-2; 8 nucleotides align to TRBD1. The CDR3 contains 13 residues. Germline trimming cut 5 bases from V and 7 bases from J; bases unmatched to any gene: 3. The DNA for the CDR3 is TGTGCCAGCAGTCCCGGGACAGGCGGGGAGCTGTTTTTT. The encoded protein is CASSPGTGGELFF.

This clonotype has a count of ten or more. The chain uses TRBV7-8 and TRBJ2-1; 7 bases fit TRBD1. The V gene end was trimmed by 4 bases and the J gene end by 3 bases; junction bases not matched to a gene: 6. The CDR3 sequence is 15 residues long. Germline CDR1 SGHVS, CDR2 FQNEAQ. In DNA, the CDR3 is TGTGCCAGCAGCTCTTCAGGGGGTGGCTACAATGAGCAGTTCTTC. This codes for CASSSSGGGYNEQFF.

V is TRBV5-8 and J is TRBJ1-2, with D perhaps TRBD1 (6 bases). Trimming removed 5 bases from V and 6 bases from J, with 23 bases in between. Per the germline V gene, CDR1 is SGHTS and CDR2 is YDEGEE. CDR3 length equals 16 residues. CDR3 sequence reads: CASSSLGAGGAHGYTF. In DNA form, the CDR3 reads TGTGCCAGCAGTTCCCTGGGGGCCGGAGGGGCTCATGGCTACACCTTC.

This clonotype was detected a few times. This chain connects TRBV19 to TRBJ1-5; D remains unclear. The V end lost 6 bases, the J end lost 0 bases, and 6 bases lay between the germline ends. The length of the CDR3 is 13 residues. Germline loops: CDR1 LNHDA, CDR2 SQIVND (reference sequence). CDR3 amino acids: CASRNYSNQPQHF. The CDR3 coding sequence is TGTGCCAGTAGAAACTATAGCAATCAGCCCCAGCATTTT. Combining the CDR3 with reference TRBV19 and TRBJ1-5 gives the whole variable domain DGGITQSPKYLFRKEGQNVTLSCEQNLNHDAMYWYRQDPGQGLRLIYYSQIVNDFQKGDIAEGYSVSREKKESFPLTVTSAQKNPTAFYLCASRNYSNQPQHFGDGTRLSIL.

The chain is built from TRBV12-3 or TRBV12-4 and TRBJ1-2; possible D gene TRBD1, 5 bases. The CDR3 covers 13 residues. V gave up 7 bases and J gave up 3 bases, with 12 bases separating them. CDR3 nucleotides: TGTGCCAGCACCCCTAGGGGTTACTATGGCTACACCTTC. Amino acid sequence: CASTPRGYYGYTF.

The chain links TRBV19 to TRBJ2-1; TRBD1 aligns across 9 bases. The CDR3 consists of 16 residues. Per germline, CDR1 LNHDA and CDR2 SQIVND (reference sequence). J gave up 8 bases and V 5 bases, and 13 bases lay outside the gene matches. The CDR3 reads CASSPAGTGREDEQFF. DNA for the CDR3: TGTGCCAGTAGTCCCGCCGGGACAGGGAGGGAAGATGAGCAGTTCTTC.

The chain combines TRBV12-3 or TRBV12-4 with TRBJ2-5; D gene unclear. The CDR3 loop spans 15 amino acids. Deletions cut 2 bases from V and 5 bases from J, with 15 bases between. DNA of the CDR3: TGTGCCAGCAGTTTACTTATCTCGTCCCTTGAGACCCAGTACTTC. Protein product: CASSLLISSLETQYF.

The chain couples TRBV6-6 to TRBJ2-3; 8 bases are a match to TRBD2. The V gene's germline CDR1 is MNHNY and CDR2 SVGAGI (reference sequence). This CDR3 has 16 residues. Germline trimming cut 0 bases from V and 5 bases from J; bases unmatched to any gene: 7. The CDR3 DNA reads TGTGCCAGCAGTTACTCGAGCGGGGGCGGTGGAGATACGCAGTATTTT. It is translated as CASSYSSGGGGDTQYF.

This clonotype appeared a few times. The V gene is TRBV27, the J gene TRBJ2-2; a weak D match, TRBD1 (5 bases). The germline gives CDR1 MNHEY, CDR2 SMNVEV (reference sequence). The ends were cut back, 7 bases at V and 0 bases at J, with 12 bases in the middle. This CDR3 comprises 15 residues. The CDR3 protein is CASTGLPANTGELFF. CDR3 DNA: TGTGCCAGCACAGGGCTTCCCGCGAACACCGGGGAGCTGTTTTTT.

The V call is TRBV27, the J call TRBJ2-7, with D perhaps TRBD1 (5 bases). This CDR3 has 13 residues. CDR1 and CDR2 (germline): MNHEY, SMNVEV (reference sequence). V was trimmed by 6 bases and J by 3 bases, leaving 12 bases between them. The CDR3 DNA is TGTGCCAGCAGGGCGTTAGGGGACTACGAGCAGTACGTC. The encoded protein is CASRALGDYEQYV.

The chain recombines TRBV15 with TRBJ2-2, with 11 bases that match TRBD1. Germline CDR1 is LNHNV and CDR2 is YYDKDF (reference sequence). There are 20 residues in the CDR3. Germline trimming cut 1 base from V and 1 base from J; bases unmatched to any gene: 11. The chain's CDR3 is CATSRGWRTGGYGNTGELFF. The DNA for the CDR3 is TGTGCCACCAGCAGAGGGTGGAGGACAGGGGGCTATGGGAACACCGGGGAGCTGTTTTTT.

This clonotype was recorded a few times. The chain employs TRBV6-1 and TRBJ1-1; 8 bases align to TRBD1. Per the germline V gene, CDR1 is MNHNS and CDR2 is SASEGT. CDR3 length: 13 residues. The V gene end was trimmed by 4 bases and the J gene end by 4 bases; junction bases not matched to a gene: 2. This chain's CDR3 is CASSAQGVTEAFF. CDR3 nucleotide sequence: TGTGCCAGCAGTGCACAGGGGGTCACTGAAGCTTTCTTT.

The table lists this clonotype with a few counts. V usage is TRBV5-6 and J usage is TRBJ1-1; weak D call: TRBD1 (5 bases). The V end lost 2 bases, the J end lost 3 bases, and 11 bases lay between the germline ends. The germline CDR1 and CDR2 sequences are SGHDT and YYEEEE. CDR3 size: 14 residues. The CDR3, as DNA: TGTGCCAGCAGCTTCGGGGGAAGTTACACTGAAGCTTTCTTT. Encoded protein: CASSFGGSYTEAFF.

The chain links TRBV6-5 to TRBJ1-1; tentative D call: TRBD1 (5 bases). With 3 bases removed from V and 5 bases from J, the gap between germline ends came to 10 bases. The CDR3 covers 13 residues. CDR1 is MNHEY, CDR2 SVGAGI, per germline. CDR3 region: CASSYGGKTEAFF. The DNA of the CDR3 is TGTGCCAGCAGTTATGGGGGGAAAACTGAAGCTTTCTTT.

This clonotype was counted a few times. This chain connects TRBV20-1 to TRBJ2-1, with 9 bases matching TRBD1. The CDR3 extends over 12 amino acids. Germline V lookup: CDR1 DFQATT, CDR2 SNEGSKA (reference sequence). V lost 4 bases to trimming and J lost 9 bases; unmatched junction nucleotides: 4. CDR3 region: CSANTGGTEQFF. Written as DNA, the CDR3 is TGCAGTGCTAATACAGGGGGCACTGAGCAGTTCTTC.

This clonotype was recorded at least ten times. V gene TRBV7-9 combines with J gene TRBJ1-1; 7 bases fit TRBD1. The J segment lost 1 base and the V segment lost 5 bases, leaving 7 bases of the junction unmatched. The CDR3 has 15 residues. In germline, CDR1 is SEHNR, CDR2 FQNEAQ (reference sequence). The chain's CDR3 is CASSPPRDRNTEAFF. CDR3 sequence (DNA): TGTGCCAGCAGCCCCCCCCGGGACAGGAACACTGAAGCTTTCTTT.

As to this clonotype: In this CDR3 the conserved last residue, phenylalanine or tryptophan, is missing, so a read error is likely. The DNA for the CDR3 is TGTGCCAGCAACCAACCGAGTTTGTGGGGCTACACCATC. Translation: CASNQPSLWGYTI. The V call is TRBV7-8, the J call TRBJ1-2; D unclear. The CDR3 has 13 residues. Trimming took off 7 bases at V and 8 bases at J, with 17 bases between the two ends. Germline V CDR1 and CDR2: SGHVS, FQNEAQ.

This clonotype was observed a handful of times. This sequence joins TRBV7-6 and TRBJ1-1; TRBD1 aligns across 7 bases. The V gene's germline CDR1 is SGHVS and CDR2 FNYEAQ. The CDR3 covers 14 residues. Unmatched junction bases numbered 8, after V lost 4 bases and J lost 6 bases. CDR3 in amino acids: CASSSTGSSSEAFF. CDR3 sequence (DNA): TGTGCCAGCAGCTCGACAGGGAGTAGCTCTGAAGCTTTCTTT. The complete variable domain, with remaining parts taken from reference TRBV7-6 and TRBJ1-1, reads GAGVSQSPRYKVTKRGQDVALRCDPISGHVSLYWYRQALGQGPEFLTYFNYEAQQDKSGLPNDRFSAERPEGSISTLTIQRTEQRDSAMYRCASSSTGSSSEAFFGQGTRLTVV.

The chain employs TRBV12-3 or TRBV12-4 and TRBJ1-2, with TRBD1 matching over 8 bases. This CDR3 contains 15 residues. V dropped 3 bases and J dropped 7; count of bases not matched to a gene: 10. This CDR3 is CASSLLRTGRIGYTF. The CDR3 DNA reads as TGTGCCAGCAGTTTGCTGAGGACAGGGAGGATTGGCTACACCTTC.

The chain uses TRBV7-3 and TRBJ2-3; 10 bases are shared with TRBD1. V dropped 6 bases and J dropped 6; count of bases not matched to a gene: 12. The CDR3 has 16 residues. Germline lookup yields CDR1 SGHTA and CDR2 FQGTGA. CDR3 bases: TGTGCCAGCAGTTACCTCGGGACAGGGGCCCGGGATACGCAGTATTTT. It is translated as CASSYLGTGARDTQYF. Full variable domain (rest looked up from reference TRBV7-3 and TRBJ2-3): GAGVSQTPSNKVTEKGKYVELRCDPISGHTALYWYRQSLGQGPEFLIYFQGTGAADDSGLPNDRFFAVRPEGSVSTLKIQRTERGDSAVYLCASSYLGTGARDTQYFGPGTRLTVL.

The chain couples TRBV7-6 to TRBJ2-2; 10 nucleotides line up with TRBD2. With 5 bases clipped from V and 1 base from J, the junction kept 4 bases outside the gene matches. The CDR3 has 16 residues. CDR1 and CDR2 from the germline V gene are SGHVS and FNYEAQ. The DNA for the CDR3 is TGTGCCAGCAGCCCACTAGCGGGAATGAACACCGGGGAGCTGTTTTTT. Translation gives CASSPLAGMNTGELFF. The entire variable domain, with the rest obtained from reference TRBV7-6 and TRBJ2-2, is as follows: GAGVSQSPRYKVTKRGQDVALRCDPISGHVSLYWYRQALGQGPEFLTYFNYEAQQDKSGLPNDRFSAERPEGSISTLTIQRTEQRDSAMYRCASSPLAGMNTGELFFGEGSRLTVL.

This clonotype was counted many times. This rearrangement joins TRBV7-6 to TRBJ2-1, with 10 bases lining up with TRBD2. CDR1 and CDR2 from the germline V gene are SGHVS and FNYEAQ. Losses at the gene ends were 5 bases for V and 4 bases for J; bases not matched to a gene: 5. CDR3 length: 15 residues. CDR3 protein: CASSGSGGGYNEQFF. CDR3 coding DNA: TGTGCCAGCAGCGGGAGCGGGGGGGGTTACAATGAGCAGTTCTTC.

This chain joins TRBV4-2 and TRBJ2-1; D perhaps matches TRBD2 (5 bases). The CDR3 has 16 amino acids. The germline V gene has CDR1 LGHNA and CDR2 YNFKEQ. Trimming shortened V by 0 bases and J by 0 bases, and 9 bases separated the two germline ends. CDR3 amino acids: CASSQDDYLSYNEQFF. Here the CDR3 DNA reads TGTGCCAGCAGCCAAGATGACTACCTCTCCTACAATGAGCAGTTCTTC.